The sample holds many counts of the clone carrying this T cell receptor (beta chain). The antigen is not known. In germline, CDR1 is GTSNPN, CDR2 SVGIG (reference sequence). Losses at the gene ends were 5 bases for V and 7 bases for J; bases not matched to a gene: 6. The CDR3 covers 12 residues. The data were obtained in a study of CD8 T cells in ankylosing spondylitis. Notes on the study in general: Seemingly distinctive of ankylosing spondylitis blood was a TCR beta motif formed by eight highly homologous variants. Reactive arthritis synovial fluid and blood were previously reported to contain some motif variants. Clones tied to disease were said to be significantly enriched in matched ankylosing spondylitis synovial fluid.

Preparation of TCR beta libraries was done by quantitative 5'-RACE with molecular barcodes. One entry per CDR3 protein, called by TCRdb with MiXCR from the 5' RACE reads. The data hold about 750,000 distinct CDR3 sequences, with over 15% observed a single time. Sequencing used blood, either unsorted or a sorted T cell fraction (not recorded which). The sequence came from a male donor with ankylosing spondylitis. The chain recombines TRBV30 with TRBJ1-2; 8 bases fit TRBD1. DNA for the CDR3: TGTGCCTGGGGACAGGGAGGGAGTGGCTACACCTTC. It codes for CAWGQGGSGYTF.